This TCR beta chain was sequenced in a study of blood T cells in healthy people across ages. Points from the study as a whole: Lack of knowledge of donor CMV status possibly confounded expanded clonotype changes. Using unsorted PBMCs precluded a conclusive naive versus antigen-experienced comparison.

All donors came from Russia, were Caucasian and healthy, and spanned ages roughly 6 to 100. The authors ran a second PCR of 7 to 11 cycles using a sample-barcoded 5' primer and a J-beta primer mix. Each cDNA molecule, via a template-switch adaptor with 12 random nucleotides, was tagged. TCRdb redid the calling of the 5' RACE reads with MiXCR, one entry per CDR3 protein. This table holds about 1.1 million distinct CDR3 sequences, 35% to 40% found once. The germline gives CDR1 ENHRY, CDR2 SYGVKD. V was shortened by 3 bases and J by 6 bases, with 12 bases between the two germline ends. The CDR3 runs to 14 residues. This clonotype was counted ten times or more. No antigen is known for it.

Sequenced material: blood. The rearrangement joins TRBV10-3 to TRBJ2-1; D may match TRBD1 or TRBD2 (5 bases each). The clonotype was recovered from a man aged 18 to 29 in good health. The CDR3 bases are TGTGCCATCAGTGAAACGGGGCCAGTCAATGAGCAGTTCTTC. It encodes CAISETGPVNEQFF.